The T cell receptor beta chain described here comes from a study of cytomegalovirus exposure and HLA in healthy donors (TCRdb year 2017). Context from the whole study: An earlier analysis of 587 of the donors reported roughly 300 Gb of sequence data and 117 million unique TCR beta sequences from 190 million or so T cells. An early release covering around 630 HLA-typed donors comprised about 300 gigabases of sequencing data and 85 million to 100 million unique TCR sequences. Of the roughly 390 genotyped donors, 75% to 85% were placed in the genetic ancestry cluster associated with self-reported Caucasian donors. The aim of the study was to test whether cataloging public T cell receptors could identify signatures of past pathogen exposure. The study used immunosequencing to profile the T cell repertoires of hundreds of subjects and linked those repertoires to cytomegalovirus serostatus. Besides the first cohort of about 730 subjects, a separate validation cohort made up of 120 different subjects was used. To predict cytomegalovirus infection status, the study brought together high-throughput TCR immunosequencing, statistical association of individual TCRs with disease status, and machine learning. A later analysis re-analyzed previously published TCR beta repertoires from 650 to 800 donors and added high-resolution HLA genotyping to study TCR occurrence patterns. The later analysis used no new phenotypic data to find candidate immune exposures, relying instead on TCR beta sequences and their occurrence across donors. An earlier analysis of roughly 600 of the donors used high-throughput TCR beta sequencing to judge whether each TCR beta V gene segment behaved as functional or pseudogenic. Alongside the repertoire data, information on donor age, sex, ethnicity and CMV serostatus was compiled. In a later genetic analysis, genome-wide SNP genotypes for about three fifths of the 666 donors were used, and that subset was treated as a discovery cohort. Every repertoire in the discovery cohort had been generated on one and the same sequencing platform. Class I and class II HLA loci were covered by the typing at four-digit resolution. The number of typed donors differed by locus: 629-630 for A, B, C, DRB1 and DQB1; 500 to 550 for DQA1; over 600 for DPA1; and approximately 450 for DPB1. Roughly five DR-DQ haplotypes were handled as single units for association and clustering, since linkage in the cohort was strong. On average, around 200,000 unique TCR beta nucleotide sequences were sequenced per donor among a few hundred genotyped donors of the cohort, with about 17% of those sequences being non-productive. Here is what the overall study found, with its caveats: According to the authors, the approach could potentially be generalized to other disease states and immunological phenotypes. A later genetic analysis reported fewer N-insertions in productive TCRs among donors in an Asian-associated ancestry cluster than the roughly 700-donor mean. Most CMV-associated TCR beta chains appeared to be HLA-restricted in a later analysis, and the HLA associations seemed to be driven largely by CMV exposure. Several of the top co-occurrence clusters appeared to be linked to parvovirus B19, influenza, CMV and Epstein-Barr virus, according to a later analysis. The classifier was reported to diagnose cytomegalovirus status with high specificity and sensitivity in both the original cohort and the validation cohort. Immune exposure information for the cohort was limited to CMV serostatus. The earlier analysis of fewer than 750 of the donors excluded some 16 rarely observed V segments, including chromosome 9 orphons, because counts were too low. HLA typing was unavailable for some donors at each locus, so association tests used only the typed subset. Presence/absence analyses assumed roughly uniform sequencing depth across donors, an assumption that may not hold. In vitro tests confirmed that a few of the cytomegalovirus-associated TCR beta chains recognize cytomegalovirus antigens. When HLA alleles, especially DR and DQ, strongly co-occurred, TCR associations were difficult to assign to individual alleles. Some IMGT-functional V segments, including TRBV6-2 and TRBV6-3, could not be distinguished by the 87-base-pair reads and were therefore excluded. A cluster of highly shared sequence variants was judged likely to be a technical artifact of the sequencing pipeline. V-gene and J-gene trimming of TCR beta chains was associated with a missense DCLRE1C variant in a later genetic analysis, and the association was replicated in an independent cohort. An earlier analysis of roughly 570 of the donors showed that most TCR beta V segments appeared in productive rearrangements either about 87% or about 30% of the time, which broadly matched IMGT annotations. Across donors, most TCR sequences were observed very rarely, whereas some public TCRs were present in many individuals. A further reported finding was that TCR beta sequences accurately predicted the HLA-A and HLA-B alleles for most subjects in the first cohort. The cohort was sequenced for TCR beta chains only, and without alpha or paired-chain data the features that could be detected were limited. Specific HLA alleles were associated with 18,000 or so TCR beta sequences at a false discovery rate of 0.05 in a later analysis. The study gave a list of about 150 TCR beta chains associated with cytomegalovirus. A later analysis found that HLA-associated TCR beta chains were more clonally expanded and had lower generation probabilities than equally common non-associated chains. Correlated functional status among segregating V segments might reflect linkage disequilibrium, but an unknown experimental factor could not be ruled out. In a later analysis, TCR association rates were found to vary across HLA loci, with the most associated TCRs seen for DRB1 alleles and the fewest for HLA-C alleles.

CDR1 KGHSH and CDR2 LQKENI are derived from the germline V gene. Including cysteine and phenylalanine, the CDR3 has 13 amino acids. Only the CDR3 portion is preserved as DNA: 39 bases, with reading frame beginning at the first base. V is clipped by 3 bases and J by 0 bases, and the sequence between their germline boundaries is 5 bases long. The cohort comprised 550 to 700 healthy bone marrow donors. At the time of sampling, all cohort members were nominally healthy, though unrecorded immune exposures were likely present. The donor was CMV seropositive and belonged to the group of around 300 seropositive cohort members. A peripheral blood sample was collected from each donor, and TCR beta sequencing was performed on peripheral blood mononuclear cells. Genomic DNA was extracted from the blood cell samples with the Qiagen DNeasy Blood Extraction Kit. About this clone: Its specific antigen is unknown. Within one base of it there is no much larger clone, and no base qualities were kept.

Libraries came from the immunoSEQ multiplex PCR assay. For the multiplex PCR, a mixture combining 60 forward primers for TCR Vbeta segments and 13 reverse primers for TCR Jbeta segments was used. The CDR3 region of rearranged TCR beta genes was amplified from genomic DNA by a multiplex PCR assay. The Illumina HiSeq System was used to sequence the amplified TCR beta libraries as 87-base-pair reads. The authors' analysis ran thus. A later analysis tallied approximately 87 million unique TCR beta chains across the 660 or so repertoires, and 10 million to 11 million of those chains were shared by two or more donors. Raw reads were error-corrected and collapsed into unique sequences by a nearest-neighbor algorithm in which closely related sequences were merged to remove PCR and sequencing errors. To assign V, D and J gene segments, CDR3 sequences were aligned to IMGT reference sequences. For a sequence to be retained, a match of at least six nucleotides to both a V gene segment and a J gene segment was required. A rearrangement was called productive if the CDR3 had no stop codons and remained in frame with V and J, and every other rearrangement was called non-productive. Following IMGT convention, CDR3 was defined as the stretch from the second conserved V-encoded cysteine up to the conserved J-encoded phenylalanine. Sequences without an unambiguous match to a single V gene segment were excluded from the earlier analysis of a few hundred of the donors. In an earlier analysis of approximately 590 of the donors, a V segment was called functional when productive rearrangements were above 56.7%, and segregating when the standard deviation between donors exceeded 5%. A statistical classification framework was built for diagnosing cytomegalovirus status from the catalog of TCR beta chain sequences. V and J gene assignment, in a later analysis, came from comparing TCR nucleotide sequences with IMGT/GENE-DB human TR gene sequences. The TCRdist pipeline was used in a later analysis to assign CDR3 sequences and most-parsimonious VDJ recombination scenarios. In a later analysis, each TCR beta chain was defined by its CDR3 amino acid sequence together with its V-gene family, and reads without a unique V-gene family were excluded. A later analysis removed roughly 590 highly shared, low-generation-probability nucleotide sequences to deal with suspected cross-contamination and a sequencing artifact. For each public chain, a later analysis derived a clonal expansion index from normalized ranks of inferred template counts within each repertoire. In a later analysis, generation probabilities were computed using a VDJ recombination model fitted to out-of-frame rearrangements, and the results were checked against IGoR. Hypergeometric tests were used in a later analysis to score TCR-TCR, TCR-HLA and TCR-CMV co-occurrence, with a repertoire-size bias correction applied to the TCR pairs. In a later analysis, false discovery rates were estimated by permuting HLA or CMV assignments 20 times. In a later analysis, co-occurring TCRs were grouped with DBSCAN, and TCRdist sequence similarity was added when clustering was performed within HLA-allele-positive subsets. For co-occurrence clustering, repertoires with fewer than 30,000 or more than 120,000 public chains were excluded, along with about five repertoires with anomalous nucleotide sharing. The table was pulled from immuneACCESS by TCRdb, which kept in-frame rearrangements only. Such tables lose some clones; where checked, under half of the loss comes from unresolved V genes, and the rest has no known cause. V and J calls and clone size are as listed in that table; D and trimming were resolved from the DNA. A total of some 100,000 clones appear in this sample, 75% of them only once. Jointly, the top ten make up under 5.5% of the sample.

The sequence came from a woman between 18 and 29 years old in good health and CMV-seropositive. The chain is assembled from TRBV18 and TRBJ2-5; the D gene identity is not certain. The material sequenced was PBMCs. The DNA sequence follows: TGTGCCAGCTCACCTCCGTACCAAGAGACCCAGTACTTC. Protein translation: CASSPPYQETQYF.